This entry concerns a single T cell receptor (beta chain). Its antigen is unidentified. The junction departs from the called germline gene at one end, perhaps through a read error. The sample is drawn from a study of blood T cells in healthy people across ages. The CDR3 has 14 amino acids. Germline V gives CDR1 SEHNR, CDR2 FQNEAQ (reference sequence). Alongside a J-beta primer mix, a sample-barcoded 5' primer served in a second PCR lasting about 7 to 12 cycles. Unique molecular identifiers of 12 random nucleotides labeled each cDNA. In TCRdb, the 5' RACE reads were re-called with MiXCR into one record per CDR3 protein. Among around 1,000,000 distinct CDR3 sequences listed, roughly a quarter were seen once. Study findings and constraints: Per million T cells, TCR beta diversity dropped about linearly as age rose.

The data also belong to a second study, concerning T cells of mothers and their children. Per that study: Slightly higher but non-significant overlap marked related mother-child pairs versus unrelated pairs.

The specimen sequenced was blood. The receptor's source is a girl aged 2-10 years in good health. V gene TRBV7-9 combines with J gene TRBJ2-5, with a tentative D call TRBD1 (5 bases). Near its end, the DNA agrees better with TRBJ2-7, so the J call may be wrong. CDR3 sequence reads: CTSSLTGRTYEQYF. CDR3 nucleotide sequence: TGTACCAGCAGCTTAACAGGCAGAACCTACGAGCAGTACTTC.